These 29 T cell receptor beta chains originate from one sample sequenced in a study of metastatic and nonmetastatic thyroid tumors. Patients underwent thyroid surgery, and none had received any treatment before it. TCRdb re-analyzed the PCR reads through MiXCR. The sample lists 25,000 to 30,000 clones; roughly 3.5% were seen once. What was sequenced was blood. The source is a male donor with papillary thyroid cancer or a benign thyroid nodule (not recorded which). Some clones in this sample may be carry-over from other donors' samples.

This clone has a count of ten or more. The genes are TRBV20-1 and TRBJ2-4; the D gene is possibly TRBD1 (7 bases). Between the trimmed V and J ends, which lost 4 bases and 5 bases, there was a span of 18 bases. CDR1 DFQATT and CDR2 SNEGSKA come from the germline V gene (reference sequence). The CDR3 length is 15 residues. CDR3 residues: CSATSRGRGENIQYF. The DNA for the CDR3 is TGCAGTGCTACCTCCCGAGGCAGGGGGGAAAACATTCAGTACTTC.

To note about this clone: Relative to the germline gene, one junction end is altered; a read error may explain this. This chain connects TRBV6-5 to TRBJ2-2; possible D gene TRBD2, 6 bases. Germline CDR1 is MNHEY and CDR2 is SVGAGI. CDR3 length: 16 amino acids. CDR3 bases: TGTGCCAGCACTTACTCGATGGAGGGCCTCACAGGGGAGCTGTTTTTT. This translates into CASTYSMEGLTGELFF.

Within the sample, this clone is medium-sized. The rearrangement joins TRBV12-3 or TRBV12-4 to TRBJ1-1; D possibly corresponds to TRBD1 (5 bases). V was shortened by 7 bases and J by 11 bases, with 14 bases between the two germline ends. The CDR3 has 11 residues. CDR3: CASTLTEEAFF. The CDR3 DNA follows: TGTGCCAGCACCCTGACAGAGGAGGCTTTCTTT.

This clone occurred many times. The chain recombines TRBV6-1 with TRBJ2-3; TRBD2 might be the D (6 bases). The germline V and J ends were trimmed by 1 base and 10 bases, with 18 bases remaining between them. The CDR3 covers 15 residues. Germline lookup yields CDR1 MNHNS and CDR2 SASEGT. This CDR3 is CASSEEDGGTGSQYF. The CDR3 bases are TGTGCCAGCAGTGAAGAAGACGGCGGGACGGGATCGCAGTATTTT.

This clone was detected a few times. This chain joins TRBV25-1 and TRBJ2-7, with 8 bases identical to TRBD1. The V and J ends lost 2 bases and 6 bases, in that order; junction bases with no gene match: 6. The CDR3 has 14 residues. CDR1 MGHDK and CDR2 SYGVNS come from the germline V gene. The CDR3 nucleotides read TGTGCCAGCAGTGAACTGGACAGGGCTGGCGAGCAGTACTTC. It yields the protein CASSELDRAGEQYF.

This clone occurred a few times. The genes are TRBV6-1 and TRBJ1-1, with D perhaps TRBD1 (5 bases). CDR1 and CDR2 from the germline V gene are MNHNS and SASEGT. The CDR3 totals 13 residues. With 7 bases removed from V and 0 bases from J, the gap between germline ends came to 9 bases. CDR3 region: CASNQGLNTEAFF. The DNA of the CDR3 is TGTGCCAGCAACCAGGGATTGAACACTGAAGCTTTCTTT.

This clone was recorded a few times. Its ends do not fully match the called genes, so a read error is possible. The chain joins TRBV6-9 to TRBJ2-3; D possibly matches TRBD1 or TRBD2 (5 bases each). Germline V gene data show CDR1 as MNHGY and CDR2 as SVAAGI. The CDR3 has 15 residues. The CDR3 coding sequence is TGCGCCAGCAGCGCCGGGACCCAAGACACAGATACGCAGTATTTT. This translates into CASSAGTQDTDTQYF.

This clone was seen only a few times. This chain joins TRBV28 and TRBJ2-5; tentative D call: TRBD2 (5 bases). Germline CDR1 and CDR2: MDHEN and SYDVKM. The CDR3 has 13 residues. Trimming removed 5 bases from V and 6 bases from J, with 13 bases in between. CDR3 coding DNA: TGTGCCAGCAGTCCGCCGGGGTGGAAGACCCAGTACTTC. This gives the protein CASSPPGWKTQYF.

This clone was counted many times. This CDR3 reads CASSYGLAWTDTQYF. The CDR3 nucleotides are TGTGCCAGCAGTTACGGACTAGCTTGGACAGATACGCAGTATTTT. This chain connects TRBV11-2 to TRBJ2-3; 8 positions agree with TRBD2. V was clipped by 6 bases and J by 3 bases; unmatched bases: 8. CDR1 and CDR2 (germline): SGHAT, FQNNGV. The CDR3 is made up of 15 amino acids.

This clone has a count of ten or more. DNA for the CDR3: TGTGCCAGCAGCGAGTCGAGCCATCGCTCCTACAATGAGCAGTTCTTC. Its protein product is CASSESSHRSYNEQFF. J is TRBJ2-1 and V is TRBV5-4; D not resolved. V lost 4 bases and J 0 bases, leaving 14 bases between the germline ends. The CDR3 totals 16 residues. In germline, CDR1 is SGHNT, CDR2 YYREEE (reference sequence).

The gene calls are TRBV4-3 and TRBJ2-6; either TRBD1 or TRBD2 may supply D (5 bases each). This CDR3 is built from 19 residues. Germline CDR1 is LGHNA and CDR2 is YSLEER. Trimming removed 0 bases from V and 0 bases from J, with 15 bases in between. CDR3 sequence: CASSQEGSGRTSGANVLTF. CDR3 nucleotide sequence: TGCGCCAGCAGCCAAGAAGGGTCGGGGCGGACCTCTGGGGCCAACGTCCTGACTTTC.

This clone was observed many times. The chain links TRBV2 to TRBJ2-1, with D perhaps TRBD1 or TRBD2 (5 bases each). The CDR3 has 13 amino acids. Per the germline V gene, CDR1 is SNHLY and CDR2 is FYNNEI. Trimming stripped 7 bases from V and 8 bases from J, with 15 bases between. The CDR3 bases are TGTGCCAGCATCGGGACCCTCGGTCATGAGCAGTTCTTC. The encoded protein is CASIGTLGHEQFF.

This clone has a handful of counts. The chain carries TRBV7-3 and TRBJ2-5; 8 bases line up with TRBD1. The CDR3 consists of 13 residues. Germline lookup yields CDR1 SGHTA and CDR2 FQGTGA. Trimming cost V 5 bases and J 4 bases; bases outside gene matches: 3. The CDR3, as DNA: TGTGCCAGCAGCCAAGGACAGGGAGAGACCCAGTACTTC. Residues: CASSQGQGETQYF.

The chain joins TRBV30 to TRBJ2-3, with D possibly being TRBD1 (7 bases). V was pared by 0 bases and J by 14 bases, with 15 bases between. This CDR3 comprises 12 residues. CDR1 and CDR2 from the germline V gene are GTSNPN and SVGIG (reference sequence). As DNA, the CDR3 is TGTGCCTGGAGTGTATGGGAGGACAGGTGGTATTTT. It specifies CAWSVWEDRWYF.

This clone was observed a few times. The chain employs TRBV6-2 or TRBV6-3 and TRBJ2-7, with a weak D call TRBD1 (5 bases). Germline CDR1 MNHEY, CDR2 SVGEGT. The CDR3 has 14 residues. With 4 bases removed from V and 0 bases from J, the gap between germline ends came to 10 bases. The CDR3 nucleotides are TGTGCCAGCAGTTCACAGGTGAGCTCCTACGAGCAGTACTTC. This gives the protein CASSSQVSSYEQYF.

This clone was seen more than once but under ten times. This rearrangement joins TRBV6-9 to TRBJ1-2; 7 nucleotides agree with TRBD1. V lost 3 bases, J lost 4 bases, and 8 bases stayed unmatched. Germline V gene sequence: CDR1 MNHGY, CDR2 SVAAGI. The CDR3 spans 15 residues. The CDR3 DNA reads TGTGCCAGCAGTTACCAAACGGACAGGTCCTATGGCTACACCTTC. Residues: CASSYQTDRSYGYTF.

This clone was seen ten or more times. The chain has TRBV20-1 and TRBJ2-2, with 7 positions matching TRBD2. The V gene end was trimmed by 6 bases and the J gene end by 5 bases; junction bases not matched to a gene: 12. Germline CDR1 DFQATT, CDR2 SNEGSKA (reference sequence). The CDR3 is made up of 15 amino acids. Here the CDR3 DNA reads TGCAGTGCCCGAGCGGGGCCCTCGGGGACCGGGGAGCTGTTTTTT. It yields the protein CSARAGPSGTGELFF.

The V call is TRBV28, the J call TRBJ1-2; D call uncertain. The CDR3 is 13 residues long. The germline gives CDR1 MDHEN, CDR2 SYDVKM. Trimming stripped 2 bases from V and 6 bases from J, with 10 bases between. The CDR3 DNA sequence: TGTGCCAGCAGTTTACTGGGTCGTCATGGCTACACCTTC. Translated, it gives CASSLLGRHGYTF.

This clone appeared many times. This rearrangement joins TRBV24-1 to TRBJ2-1; either TRBD1 or TRBD2 may supply D (6 bases each). The CDR3 has 16 amino acids. The V end was cut by 5 bases, the J end by 4 bases, with 17 bases between. CDR1 and CDR2 (germline): KGHDR, SFDVKD. The chain's CDR3 is CATSVAEGGSYNEQFF. Written as DNA, the CDR3 is TGTGCCACCAGTGTTGCCGAGGGGGGCAGTTACAATGAGCAGTTCTTC.

This clone was observed at least ten times. A much larger clone differs by one base, so this may be a read error. This sequence joins TRBV27 and TRBJ2-7; 11 nucleotides agree with TRBD2. Germline V gene lookup returns CDR1 MNHEY and CDR2 SMNVEV (reference sequence). CDR3 length: 16 amino acids. CDR3 DNA sequence: TGTGCCGGCAGTTTATCGAGTAGCGGGAGGGCCAGGGAGCAGTACTTC. This translates into CAGSLSSSGRAREQYF.

This clone was seen many times. The V call is TRBV5-1, the J call TRBJ1-2; 7 nucleotides line up with TRBD1. V shed 0 bases and J 0 bases; nucleotides not matched to a gene: 2. CDR3 size: 15 residues. In germline, CDR1 is SGHRS, CDR2 YFSETQ. CDR3 nucleotide sequence: TGCGCCAGCAGCTTGGAGGGGGCCACTAACTATGGCTACACCTTC. Its translation: CASSLEGATNYGYTF.

This clone has more than one count but fewer than ten. It may be a read error: a sequence one base away is much more abundant. The CDR3 sequence is CASSLVREGGKAQYF. CDR3 nucleotides: TGCGCCAGCAGCTTAGTTCGGGAGGGGGGGAAGGCCCAGTACTTC. The V and J genes are TRBV7-2 and TRBJ2-5, with TRBD2 identical over 8 bases. Germline loops: CDR1 SGHTA, CDR2 FQGNSA. The CDR3 has 15 residues.

This clone was observed a handful of times. The gene calls are TRBV28 and TRBJ2-7; 11 nucleotides align to TRBD2. The V gene end was trimmed by 4 bases and the J gene end by 1 base; junction bases not matched to a gene: 15. Germline V gene data show CDR1 as MDHEN and CDR2 as SYDVKM. The CDR3 covers 19 residues. CDR3 sequence: CASSYKSGLADRGSYEQYF. Written as DNA, the CDR3 is TGTGCCAGCAGTTATAAATCGGGACTAGCGGACCGAGGATCCTACGAGCAGTACTTC.

This clone occurred many times. This chain joins TRBV4-2 and TRBJ2-3, with D hard to call. Germline V gene lookup returns CDR1 LGHNA and CDR2 YNFKEQ. The CDR3 has 13 amino acids. Trimming stripped 3 bases from V and 1 base from J, with 5 bases between. The CDR3 region is CASSQLGTDTQYF. In DNA, the CDR3 is TGTGCCAGCAGCCAGCTCGGCACAGATACGCAGTATTTT.

Ten or more counts support this clone. V and J are TRBV9 and TRBJ1-3; 8 bases match TRBD1. Germline CDR1 reads SGDLS; CDR2 reads YYNGEE. Trimming took 0 bases from V and 7 from J; bases not matched to a gene: 12. CDR3 size: 17 residues. CDR3 loop: CASSVAGTGQGWNTIYF. In DNA form, the CDR3 reads TGTGCCAGCAGCGTAGCAGGGACCGGACAGGGATGGAACACCATATATTTT.

This clone was detected ten times or more. The rearrangement joins TRBV7-2 to TRBJ2-4; 10 bases line up with TRBD2. Per germline, CDR1 SGHTA and CDR2 FQGNSA. The CDR3 runs to 17 residues. V lost 5 bases, J lost 0 bases, and 7 bases stayed unmatched. CDR3 coding DNA: TGTGCCAGCAGCATTGGGACTAGCGTTCTAGCCAAAAACATTCAGTACTTC. Translated: CASSIGTSVLAKNIQYF.

There are many counts of this clone. V and J are TRBV11-1 and TRBJ2-4, with 7 bases that match TRBD1. In germline, CDR1 is SGHAT, CDR2 FQDESV (reference sequence). The CDR3 has 14 residues. Trimming cost V 3 bases and J 7 bases; bases outside gene matches: 6. The CDR3 DNA sequence: TGTGCCAGCAGCTTGGACAGGATGGGGAACATTCAGTACTTC. Its protein product is CASSLDRMGNIQYF.

This clone was picked up a small number of times. The chain uses TRBV19 and TRBJ2-2; TRBD1 agrees at 7 bases. The CDR3 has 14 amino acids. CDR1 is LNHDA and CDR2 is SQIVND in the germline V gene (reference sequence). V was pared by 5 bases and J by 1 base, with 1 base of the junction left unmatched. The CDR3 DNA follows: TGTGCCAGTAGTCGGGACAGGAACACCGGGGAGCTGTTTTTT. This sequence encodes CASSRDRNTGELFF.

By sample fraction, this clone is medium-sized. The J gene is TRBJ2-3, the V gene TRBV6-1; maybe TRBD1 (6 bases). The V and J ends lost 3 bases and 7 bases respectively, with 14 bases between them. CDR1 MNHNS and CDR2 SASEGT come from the germline V gene. This CDR3 spans 14 amino acids. CDR3 DNA: TGTGCCAGCAGTGAGGACAGCTCTCGAAATACGCAGTATTTT. Residues: CASSEDSSRNTQYF.